The 9 T cell receptor beta chains below were found in one sample sequenced in a study of monozygotic twins with inflammatory bowel disease. Using the 5' RACE reads, TCRdb records one entry per CDR3 protein without DNA. This sample contains approximately 400,000 distinct CDR3 sequences. The sample consisted of blood. Every receptor here comes from a human donor with ulcerative colitis or Crohn's disease, or a healthy co-twin of an affected twin (not recorded which).

The chain is built from TRBV27 and TRBJ1-2. The germline V gene has CDR1 MNHEY and CDR2 SMNVEV (reference sequence). This CDR3 is built from 14 residues. CDR3 loop: CATKQRAATEGYTF.

This chain joins TRBV18 and TRBJ2-2; TCRdb indicates TRBD2, and absent DNA this call remains unverified. Germline V gene data show CDR1 as KGHSH and CDR2 as LQKENI. CDR3 length: 18 residues. This CDR3 reads CASSPGVLSGANTGELFF.

This sequence joins TRBV15 and TRBJ1-2; the D call of TRBD1 rests on TCRdb alone, since no DNA is present to check it. The CDR3 extends over 15 amino acids. CDR1 is LNHNV and CDR2 is YYDKDF in the germline V gene (reference sequence). Here the CDR3 reads CATSNGGSGAYGYTF.

The V gene is TRBV7-3, the J gene TRBJ2-2; TCRdb's D call, TRBD2, is unchecked because there is no DNA. The germline gives CDR1 SGHTA, CDR2 FQGTGA. CDR3 length: 18 amino acids. The CDR3 sequence is CASSLTSGRYSNTGELFF.

The gene calls are TRBV7-2 and TRBJ2-7. Germline CDR1 reads SGHTA; CDR2 reads FQGNSA. The CDR3 contains 13 residues. CDR3 residues: CASSSSGSWEQYF.

CDR3 residues: CASRTEMQNSPLHF. This rearrangement joins TRBV5-1 to TRBJ1-6; TCRdb calls TRBD1, which cannot be checked without DNA. Germline V lookup: CDR1 SGHRS, CDR2 YFSETQ. The CDR3 loop spans 14 amino acids.

V gene TRBV7-9 combines with J gene TRBJ2-1. This CDR3 has 13 amino acids. CDR1 is SEHNR and CDR2 is FQNEAQ in the germline V gene (reference sequence). This chain's CDR3 is CASSLSEIDEQFF.

The chain employs TRBV3-1 and TRBJ2-2; the TCRdb call, TRBD1, lacks DNA for checking. This CDR3 region has 16 residues. The germline V gene has CDR1 LGHDT and CDR2 YNNKEL (reference sequence). CDR3 protein: CASSPTMGGSTGELFF.

The gene calls are TRBV20-1 and TRBJ2-2. Germline CDR1 reads DFQATT; CDR2 reads SNEGSKA (reference sequence). The CDR3 has 16 residues. This chain's CDR3 is CSARSASLGNPGELFF.